The present TCR beta chain was sequenced within a study of CD8 T cells in Susac syndrome. Findings and caveats of the study: The authors acknowledged that the study's TCR sequencing and HLA analysis involved relatively few individuals.

This CDR3 is built from 18 residues. Trimming shortened V by 2 bases and J by 2 bases, and 20 bases separated the two germline ends. In germline, CDR1 is MNHEY, CDR2 SMNVEV (reference sequence). Comment on this clonotype: Its specificity is not known.

Blood CD8+ and CD4+ T cells underwent high-throughput TCR beta sequencing. Random hexamers were used to reverse transcribe the RNA input (about 0.45 to 1 ug). The TCR beta CDR3 was amplified by immunoSEQ multiplex PCR across 54 Vbeta, 13 Jbeta. TCRdb re-called the immunoSEQ multiplex PCR reads through MiXCR, storing one row per CDR3 protein. The table shows 140,000 to 150,000 distinct CDR3 sequences, with approximately 94% occurring only once. This receptor was taken from a human donor in good health. The chain is built from TRBV27 and TRBJ2-3, with a possible D match to TRBD2 (5 bases). Sequencing was done on a sample of CD4+ T cells from PBMCs. The CDR3 DNA is TGTGCCAGCAGTTTAAAGAGGCGGCTAGCCGGATTCACAGATACGCAGTATTTT. Protein sequence: CASSLKRRLAGFTDTQYF.